This TCR beta chain comes out of a study of blood T cells in healthy people across ages. Study-level findings and limits: A strong correlation was found between TCR beta diversity and the percentage of naive T cells.

The authors ran a second PCR of about 7 to 12 cycles using a sample-barcoded 5' primer and a J-beta primer mix. With 12 random nucleotides, a template-switch adaptor tagged each individual cDNA molecule. MiXCR was run by TCRdb on the 5' RACE reads, yielding one entry per CDR3 protein. The sample holds about 1.5 million distinct CDR3 sequences; 42% are singletons and the top ten take under 5%. This clonotype was counted only a few times. Its antigen is not known. The sample comprised blood. This TCR came from a woman between 18 and 29 years old in good health.

In DNA form, the CDR3 reads TGCAGTGCTATGATGAACACTGAAGCTTTCTTT. This codes for CSAMMNTEAFF. V and J are TRBV20-1 and TRBJ1-1; D is unclear. Trimming pared 4 bases from V and 0 bases from J, leaving 3 bases between. The CDR3 loop spans 11 amino acids. Per the germline V gene, CDR1 is DFQATT and CDR2 is SNEGSKA (reference sequence).